This T cell receptor beta chain derives from a study of cytomegalovirus exposure and HLA in healthy donors. Trimming removed 0 bases at V and 10 bases at J, with 10 bases between. Germline CDR1 SNHLY, CDR2 FYNNEI. The CDR3 loop spans 13 amino acids. TCRdb keeps only in-frame clones here, not all; method: immunoSEQ multiplex PCR. The sample includes roughly 140,000 clones, less than 90% of them seen just once. Regarding the study as a whole: CMV antigen specificity was confirmed in vitro for a few CMV-associated chains. The study put under 200 TCR beta chains on its list as cytomegalovirus-associated.

For this clone: The target antigen is unknown.

The TCR was taken from a woman aged 18-29 years in good health and CMV-seropositive. This chain joins TRBV2 and TRBJ1-5; a weak D match, TRBD1 (6 bases). The specimen sequenced was PBMCs. Here the CDR3 DNA reads TGTGCCAGCAGTGAAGCGCGGACAGATCCCCAGCATTTT. It encodes CASSEARTDPQHF.